These 27 T cell receptor beta chains share one sample of origin, sequenced in a study of preoperative IRX-2 immunotherapy in early breast cancer. The sample's treatment: preoperative locoregional IRX-2 cytokine immunotherapy. The repertoire was sequenced with immunoSEQ multiplex PCR; TCRdb's copy has only in-frame clones and lacks some. The sample gives roughly 23,000 clones, around 91% of which show up once; approximately 9.4% is in the top ten. Specimen: tumor tissue, collected after IRX-2 immunotherapy. The source of these receptors is a human donor with breast cancer.

The chain uses TRBV15 and TRBJ2-7, with no clear D. CDR3 size: 14 residues. Germline CDR1 is LNHNV and CDR2 is YYDKDF (reference sequence). The V and J ends lost 1 base and 3 bases respectively, with 10 bases between them. Here the CDR3 reads CATSRVSGYYEQYF. The CDR3 DNA reads as TGTGCCACCAGCAGAGTTTCCGGATACTACGAGCAGTACTTC. The full variable domain, rest sourced from reference TRBV15 and TRBJ2-7, is DAMVIQNPRYQVTQFGKPVTLSCSQTLNHNVMYWYQQKSSQAPKLLFHYYDKDFNNEADTPDNFQSRRPNTSFCFLDIRSPGLGDTAMYLCATSRVSGYYEQYFGPGTRLTVT.

The V gene is TRBV6-5, the J gene TRBJ2-1; TRBD2 matches 10 bases. Per germline, CDR1 MNHEY and CDR2 SVGAGI. The CDR3 runs to 15 residues. The V gene end was trimmed by 2 bases and the J gene end by 7 bases; junction bases not matched to a gene: 5. Here the CDR3 DNA reads TGTGCCAGCAGTTACAAGGCTAGCGGGAGAAATGAGCAGTTCTTC. Its protein is CASSYKASGRNEQFF.

This chain links TRBV28 with TRBJ1-3, with 8 positions matching TRBD1. Per germline, CDR1 MDHEN and CDR2 SYDVKM. After removal of 4 bases from V and 3 bases from J, the junction contained 5 bases not matched to a gene. The CDR3 is made up of 15 amino acids. The DNA of the CDR3 is TGTGCCAGCAGTTCCCAGGGGGCTATTGGAAACACCATATATTTT. Amino acids: CASSSQGAIGNTIYF.

V gene TRBV11-2 combines with J gene TRBJ1-4; maybe TRBD1 (5 bases). Trimming took 2 bases from V and 0 from J, leaving 16 bases between them. CDR1 and CDR2 (germline): SGHAT, FQNNGV. The length of the CDR3 is 18 residues. CDR3 loop: CASSLSASGPATNEKLFF. CDR3 coding DNA: TGTGCCAGCAGCTTATCAGCATCGGGACCCGCAACTAATGAAAAACTGTTTTTT.

The rearrangement links TRBV5-1 to TRBJ1-1; D might be TRBD1 (6 bases). V was clipped by 4 bases and J by 0 bases, with 16 bases between them. Per germline, CDR1 SGHRS and CDR2 YFSETQ. This CDR3 is built from 16 residues. CDR3 sequence (DNA): TGCGCCAGCAGCGGCGGGACAACGACCATGAACACTGAAGCTTTCTTT. It codes for CASSGGTTTMNTEAFF.

V is TRBV19 and J is TRBJ2-6, with D perhaps matching TRBD1 (6 bases). The CDR3 has 16 residues. The V end lost 6 bases, the J end lost 4 bases, and 16 bases lay between the germline ends. Looked up from germline, CDR1 is LNHDA and CDR2 is SQIVND (reference sequence). The CDR3 bases are TGTGCCAGTAGGGCGTTACAGGGATCCGGGGCCAACGTCCTGACTTTC. As protein: CASRALQGSGANVLTF.

The CDR3 protein is CASSQEAGPDTQYF. The CDR3 nucleotides are TGCGCCAGCAGCCAAGAAGCGGGGCCAGATACGCAGTATTTT. This rearrangement joins TRBV4-3 to TRBJ2-3; 7 bases align to TRBD2. The CDR3 has 14 residues. The V segment lost 0 bases and the J segment 4 bases; nucleotides outside the gene matches: 1. The germline V gene has CDR1 LGHNA and CDR2 YSLEER.

V and J are TRBV6-5 and TRBJ2-3; TRBD1 is a possible D gene (5 bases). The CDR3 covers 13 residues. Germline assignment: CDR1 MNHEY and CDR2 SVGAGI. V lost 9 bases to trimming and J lost 2 bases, with 12 bases between them. In nucleotides, the CDR3 is TGTGCCAGTCGTGTGACAGACACAGATACGCAGTATTTT. Amino acid sequence: CASRVTDTDTQYF.

The chain is built from TRBV5-4 and TRBJ2-2; no clear D gene. Trimming took 0 bases from V and 0 from J, leaving 9 bases between them. This CDR3 is built from 16 residues. Looked up from germline, CDR1 is SGHNT and CDR2 is YYREEE (reference sequence). CDR3 in amino acids: CASSLGSRANTGELFF. Here the CDR3 DNA reads TGTGCCAGCAGCTTGGGTTCCAGAGCGAACACCGGGGAGCTGTTTTTT. The entire variable domain, with the rest obtained from reference TRBV5-4 and TRBJ2-2, is as follows: ETGVTQSPTHLIKTRGQQVTLRCSSQSGHNTVSWYQQALGQGPQFIFQYYREEENGRGNFPPRFSGLQFPNYSSELNVNALELDDSALYLCASSLGSRANTGELFFGEGSRLTVL.

The chain joins TRBV7-2 to TRBJ2-3; no reliable D call. The germline V gene has CDR1 SGHTA and CDR2 FQGNSA. This CDR3 is 15 amino acids long. V gave up 5 bases and J gave up 1 base, with 13 bases separating them. The CDR3 is CASSPELLRTDTQYF. CDR3 DNA: TGTGCCAGCAGCCCTGAACTTCTACGCACAGATACGCAGTATTTT.

The gene calls are TRBV30 and TRBJ1-3; D is perhaps TRBD1 (5 bases). The CDR3 sequence is 13 residues long. V lost 1 base, J lost 9 bases, and 13 bases lay in between. From germline, CDR1 is GTSNPN and CDR2 SVGIG (reference sequence). Written as DNA, the CDR3 is TGTGCCTGGAGTGGGGACCGCCGCGGCACCATATATTTT. It translates to CAWSGDRRGTIYF.

The chain couples TRBV6-4 to TRBJ1-2, with TRBD1 as a possible D gene (6 bases). V lost 4 bases and J lost 2, with 17 bases in between. CDR3 size: 16 residues. Germline CDR1 and CDR2: MRHNA and SNTAGT. CDR3 sequence (DNA): TGTGCCAGCAGTGTCTTGGGGGGACAAGCCAACTATGGCTACACCTTC. This codes for CASSVLGGQANYGYTF.

This clone was counted only a few times. This sequence joins TRBV25-1 and TRBJ2-4, with a tentative D call TRBD2 (6 bases). The CDR3 has 15 residues. Germline V gene sequence: CDR1 MGHDK, CDR2 SYGVNS. Trimming took off 3 bases at V and 8 bases at J, with 17 bases between the two ends. CDR3 coding DNA: TGTGCCAGCAGTGACCAGGGACTTTCCGAGGACATTCAGTACTTC. Translated, it gives CASSDQGLSEDIQYF.

V gene TRBV5-6 combines with J gene TRBJ2-5; 8 bases agree with TRBD2. V dropped 0 bases and J dropped 6; count of bases not matched to a gene: 10. In germline, CDR1 is SGHDT, CDR2 YYEEEE. The CDR3 spans 16 residues. CDR3 in DNA: TGTGCCAGCAGCTTGGCGAGGGCGGGGGGTGGAAAGACCCAGTACTTC. It codes for CASSLARAGGGKTQYF. The entire variable domain, with the rest obtained from reference TRBV5-6 and TRBJ2-5, is as follows: DAGVTQSPTHLIKTRGQQVTLRCSPKSGHDTVSWYQQALGQGPQFIFQYYEEEERQRGNFPDRFSGHQFPNYSSELNVNALLLGDSALYLCASSLARAGGGKTQYFGPGTRLLVL.

The chain uses TRBV10-2 and TRBJ1-4; D is ambiguous. The CDR3 sequence is 14 residues long. Germline CDR1 and CDR2: WSHSY and SAAADI. Deletions cut 5 bases from V and 0 bases from J, with 7 bases between. The chain's CDR3 is CASSLTSTNEKLFF. The CDR3 DNA reads as TGCGCCAGCAGTCTGACGTCAACTAATGAAAAACTGTTTTTT.

The CDR3 coding sequence is TGTGCCTGGAGTGGGCTGGGAATTGGCCGCGCCTACGAGCAGTACTTC. It encodes CAWSGLGIGRAYEQYF. The rearrangement uses TRBV30 and TRBJ2-7; the D is unclear. The CDR3 consists of 16 residues. CDR1 is GTSNPN, CDR2 SVGIG, per germline (reference sequence). V lost 1 base and J 2 bases, leaving 18 bases between the germline ends.

This clone was seen once. V gene TRBV12-5 combines with J gene TRBJ2-3; TRBD2 aligns across 9 bases. The CDR3 contains 14 residues. Looked up from germline, CDR1 is LGHNT and CDR2 is FRNRAP. With V trimmed by 6 bases and J by 2 bases, 3 bases remained unmatched. The chain's CDR3 is CASGSSGITDTQYF. In DNA, the CDR3 is TGTGCTAGTGGCTCTAGCGGGATCACAGATACGCAGTATTTT.

The V gene is TRBV30, the J gene TRBJ2-6, with unresolved D. Germline assignment: CDR1 GTSNPN and CDR2 SVGIG (reference sequence). The CDR3 has 13 amino acids. Trimming removed 5 bases at V and 0 bases at J, with 5 bases between. The CDR3 sequence: CAWVGSGANVLTF. The CDR3 nucleotides are TGTGCCTGGGTGGGCTCTGGGGCCAACGTCCTGACTTTC.

The J gene is TRBJ1-4, the V gene TRBV5-1, with 8 bases identical to TRBD1. Germline CDR1 is SGHRS and CDR2 is YFSETQ. The CDR3 has 15 residues. V lost 5 bases and J lost 2; bases outside the gene matches: 5. The CDR3 coding sequence is TGCGCCAGCAGATGGGGACAGGTTACTAATGAAAAACTGTTTTTT. Amino acid sequence: CASRWGQVTNEKLFF. Based on the CDR3 plus reference TRBV5-1 and TRBJ1-4, the full variable domain is KAGVTQTPRYLIKTRGQQVTLSCSPISGHRSVSWYQQTPGQGLQFLFEYFSETQRNKGNFPGRFSGRQFSNSRSEMNVSTLELGDSALYLCASRWGQVTNEKLFFGSGTQLSVL.

The rearrangement joins TRBV5-1 to TRBJ1-6, with D uncertain. Germline loops: CDR1 SGHRS, CDR2 YFSETQ. Trimming took off 2 bases at V and 7 bases at J, with 10 bases between the two ends. The CDR3 sequence is 14 residues long. Written as DNA, the CDR3 is TGCGCCAGCAGCTTTGGTATACTCAATTCACCCCTCCACTTT. Translating gives CASSFGILNSPLHF.

The V gene is TRBV10-1, the J gene TRBJ2-3; TRBD1 is a possible D gene (6 bases). Per the germline V gene, CDR1 is WNHNN and CDR2 is SYGVQD (reference sequence). The V and J ends lost 8 bases and 5 bases respectively, with 11 bases between them. The CDR3 runs to 12 residues. CDR3 coding DNA: TGCGCCAGCCGGGACATCGGAGATACGCAGTATTTT. It is translated as CASRDIGDTQYF.

V gene TRBV10-3 combines with J gene TRBJ2-3; 11 bases fit TRBD2. Looked up from germline, CDR1 is ENHRY and CDR2 is SYGVKD. There are 15 residues in the CDR3. The J segment lost 1 base and the V segment lost 5 bases, leaving 2 bases of the junction unmatched. The CDR3 region has the DNA TGTGCCATCAGTAAGACTAGCGGGGGCACAGATACGCAGTATTTT. It encodes CAISKTSGGTDTQYF.

CDR3 in amino acids: CASSGRSQGYTGELFF. The DNA of the CDR3 is TGTGCCAGCAGCGGAAGGTCGCAGGGATATACCGGGGAGCTGTTTTTT. The chain is built from TRBV2 and TRBJ2-2; a weak D match, TRBD1 (5 bases). V dropped 6 bases and J dropped 5 bases, with 19 bases sitting between them. CDR3 size: 16 residues. Per germline, CDR1 SNHLY and CDR2 FYNNEI.

CDR3 sequence reads: CASSEGSNSNQPQHF. The CDR3 DNA sequence: TGTGCCAGCAGTGAAGGATCGAATAGCAATCAGCCCCAGCATTTT. This chain links TRBV2 with TRBJ1-5; D remains unclear. Germline values: CDR1 SNHLY, CDR2 FYNNEI. V lost 1 base, J lost 0 bases, and 7 bases lay in between. CDR3 length equals 15 residues.

The chain carries TRBV6-6 and TRBJ1-5, with TRBD1 identical over 7 bases. The CDR3 spans 14 residues. The germline CDR1 and CDR2 sequences are MNHNY and SVGAGI (reference sequence). The J segment lost 4 bases and the V segment lost 7 bases, leaving 7 bases of the junction unmatched. For the CDR3, the DNA is TGTGCCAGCACGAGACAGGGCCCTAATCAGCCCCAGCATTTT. Its translation is CASTRQGPNQPQHF.

The V call is TRBV7-8, the J call TRBJ2-1; D possibly corresponds to TRBD1 (6 bases). The CDR3 has 15 amino acids. V lost 5 bases, J lost 1 base, and 12 bases lay in between. Germline V gives CDR1 SGHVS, CDR2 FQNEAQ. CDR3 coding DNA: TGTGCCAGCAGCGCCGCAGGGGTTTCCTACAATGAGCAGTTCTTC. Protein: CASSAAGVSYNEQFF.

The J gene is TRBJ1-2, the V gene TRBV5-4; 8 bases map to TRBD1. With 4 bases clipped from V and 6 bases from J, the junction kept 8 bases outside the gene matches. The germline V gene has CDR1 SGHNT and CDR2 YYREEE (reference sequence). This CDR3 region has 14 residues. CDR3 bases: TGTGCCAGCAGCGGAAACCAGGGGGCTAATGGCTACACCTTC. As protein: CASSGNQGANGYTF.